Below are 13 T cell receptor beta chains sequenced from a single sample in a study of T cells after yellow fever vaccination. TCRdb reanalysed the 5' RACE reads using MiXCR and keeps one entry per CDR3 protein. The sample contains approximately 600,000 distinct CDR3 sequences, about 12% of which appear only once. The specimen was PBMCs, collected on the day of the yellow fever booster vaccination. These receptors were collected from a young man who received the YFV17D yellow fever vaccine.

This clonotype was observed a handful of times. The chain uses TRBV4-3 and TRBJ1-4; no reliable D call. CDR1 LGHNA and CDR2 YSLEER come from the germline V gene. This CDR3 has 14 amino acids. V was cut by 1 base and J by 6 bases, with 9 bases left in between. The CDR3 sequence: CASSQGSRDEKLFF. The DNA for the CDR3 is TGCGCCAGCAGCCAAGGAAGCAGAGATGAAAAACTGTTTTTT.

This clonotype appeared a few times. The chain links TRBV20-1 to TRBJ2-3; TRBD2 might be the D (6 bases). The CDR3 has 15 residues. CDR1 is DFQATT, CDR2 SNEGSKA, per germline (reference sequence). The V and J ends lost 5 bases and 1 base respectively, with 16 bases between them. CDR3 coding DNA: TGCAGTGCTCTTAGACCGGGAGTGGGCACAGATACGCAGTATTTT. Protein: CSALRPGVGTDTQYF.

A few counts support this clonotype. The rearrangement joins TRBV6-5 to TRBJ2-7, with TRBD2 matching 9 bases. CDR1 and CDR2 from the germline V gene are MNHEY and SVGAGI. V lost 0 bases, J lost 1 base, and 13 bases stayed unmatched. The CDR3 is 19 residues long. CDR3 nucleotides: TGTGCCAGCAGTTACTCGAGTCGGACTAGCGAGGCGGGATCCTACGAGCAGTACTTC. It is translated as CASSYSSRTSEAGSYEQYF.

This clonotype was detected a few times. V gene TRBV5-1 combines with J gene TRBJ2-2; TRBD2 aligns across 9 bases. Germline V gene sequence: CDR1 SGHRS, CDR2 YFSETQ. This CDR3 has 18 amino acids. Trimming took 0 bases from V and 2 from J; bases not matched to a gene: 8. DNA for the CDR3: TGCGCCAGCAGCTTGGGCGTAACTAGCGGGTTTAACACCGGGGAGCTGTTTTTT. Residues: CASSLGVTSGFNTGELFF.

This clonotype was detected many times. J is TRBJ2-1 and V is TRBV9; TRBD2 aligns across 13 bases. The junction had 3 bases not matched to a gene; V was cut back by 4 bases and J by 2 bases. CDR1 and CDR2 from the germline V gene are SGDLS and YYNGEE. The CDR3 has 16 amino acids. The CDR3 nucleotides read TGTGCCAGCAGCCGGACTAGCGGGAGTACCTACAATGAGCAGTTCTTC. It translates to CASSRTSGSTYNEQFF.

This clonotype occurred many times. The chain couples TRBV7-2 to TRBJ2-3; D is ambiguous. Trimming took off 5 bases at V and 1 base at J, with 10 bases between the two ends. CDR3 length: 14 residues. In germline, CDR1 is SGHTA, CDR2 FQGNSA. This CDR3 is CASSLTRGTDTQYF. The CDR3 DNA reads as TGTGCCAGCAGCCTGACCCGGGGCACAGATACGCAGTATTTT. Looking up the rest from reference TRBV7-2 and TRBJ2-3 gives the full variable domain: GAGVSQSPSNKVTEKGKDVELRCDPISGHTALYWYRQSLGQGLEFLIYFQGNSAPDKSGLPSDRFSAERTGGSVSTLTIQRTQQEDSAVYLCASSLTRGTDTQYFGPGTRLTVL.

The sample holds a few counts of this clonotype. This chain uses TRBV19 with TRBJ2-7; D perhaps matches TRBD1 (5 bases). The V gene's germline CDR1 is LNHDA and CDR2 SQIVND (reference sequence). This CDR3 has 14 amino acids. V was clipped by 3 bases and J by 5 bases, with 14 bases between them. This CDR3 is CASSISGQRNEQYF. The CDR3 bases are TGTGCCAGTAGTATTTCAGGGCAAAGGAACGAGCAGTACTTC.

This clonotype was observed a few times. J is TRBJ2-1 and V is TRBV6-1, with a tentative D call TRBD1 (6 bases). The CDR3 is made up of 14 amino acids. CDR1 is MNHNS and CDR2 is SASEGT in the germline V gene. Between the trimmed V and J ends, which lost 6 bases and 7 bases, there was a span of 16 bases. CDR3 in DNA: TGTGCCAGCAGAAACAGGGTTCCTATGAATGAGCAGTTCTTC. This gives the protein CASRNRVPMNEQFF.

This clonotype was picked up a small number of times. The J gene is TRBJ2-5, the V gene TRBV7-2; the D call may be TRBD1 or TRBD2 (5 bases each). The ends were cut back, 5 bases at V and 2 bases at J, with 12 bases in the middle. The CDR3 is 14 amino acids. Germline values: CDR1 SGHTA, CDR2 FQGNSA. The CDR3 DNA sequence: TGTGCCAGCAGCCATGGGGGTCAGCAAGAGACCCAGTACTTC. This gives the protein CASSHGGQQETQYF.

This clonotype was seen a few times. CDR3 DNA sequence: TGCGCCAGCAGCCAAGTTGTGGACACCGGCTACGAGCAGTACTTC. Its protein product is CASSQVVDTGYEQYF. The V and J genes are TRBV4-3 and TRBJ2-7; D is perhaps TRBD1 (5 bases). The length of the CDR3 is 15 residues. Trimming removed 1 base at V and 3 bases at J, with 13 bases between. Germline CDR1 LGHNA, CDR2 YSLEER.

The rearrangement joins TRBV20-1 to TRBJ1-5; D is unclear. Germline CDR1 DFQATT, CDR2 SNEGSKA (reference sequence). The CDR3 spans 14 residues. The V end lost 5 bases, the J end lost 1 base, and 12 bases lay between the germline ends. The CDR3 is CSAYTGGSNQPQHF. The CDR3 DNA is TGCAGTGCTTACACCGGCGGGAGCAATCAGCCCCAGCATTTT.

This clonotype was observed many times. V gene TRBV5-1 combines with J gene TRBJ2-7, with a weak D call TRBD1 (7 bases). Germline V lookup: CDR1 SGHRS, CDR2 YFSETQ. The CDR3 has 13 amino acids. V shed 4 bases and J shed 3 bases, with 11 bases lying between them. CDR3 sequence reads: CASSRQGGYEQYF. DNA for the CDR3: TGCGCCAGCAGCCGACAGGGAGGCTACGAGCAGTACTTC.

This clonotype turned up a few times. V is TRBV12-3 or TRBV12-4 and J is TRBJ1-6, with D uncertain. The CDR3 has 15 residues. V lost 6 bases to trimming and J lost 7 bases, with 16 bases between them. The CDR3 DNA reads TGTGCCAGCAGCCGTGACCACTTGATAAATTCACCCCTCCACTTT. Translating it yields CASSRDHLINSPLHF.